The rows below give T cell receptor beta chains drawn from one sample of a study of T cell repertoires in cytomegalovirus infection. TCRdb re-called the reads through MiXCR, storing one row per CDR3 protein. The table shows about 300,000 distinct CDR3 sequences, with around 25% occurring only once. Sequenced material: PBMCs. The receptor set was obtained from a human donor in good health (CMV status not recorded). Some clones in this sample may be carry-over from other donors' samples. Both conserved end residues are part of each CDR3. D genes are given only for firm matches. Where a row states a size, it is once, few, many or the class of an expanded clone; other rows omit it.

NA,TRBJ2-5,TRBD2,TRBV28,CASSLLSGQETQYF,TGTGCCAGCAGCCTCCTTAGCGGGCAAGAGACCCAGTACTTC
few,TRBJ2-7,TRBD2,TRBV5-1,CASSRRGREGLRSSYEQYF,TGCGCCAGCAGCCGCCGAGGGCGGGAGGGCCTTAGGAGCTCCTACGAGCAGTACTTC
few,TRBJ2-1,NA,TRBV9,CASSPTWGVSYNEQFF,TGTGCCAGCAGCCCGACGTGGGGGGTCTCCTACAATGAGCAGTTCTTC
few,TRBJ2-5,NA,TRBV20-1,CSAKSSQETQYF,TGCAGTGCCAAGAGCAGCCAAGAGACCCAGTACTTC
many,TRBJ1-1,TRBD1,TRBV12-3/TRBV12-4,CASSQGQGAEAFF,TGTGCCAGCAGTCAGGGACAGGGGGCTGAAGCTTTCTTT
many,TRBJ2-2,TRBD2,TRBV28,CASSGPSGSIGELFF,TGTGCCAGCTCGGGGCCTAGCGGGAGTATCGGGGAGCTGTTTTTT
NA,TRBJ1-5,NA,TRBV6-2/TRBV6-3,CASSYGVWDGRSYSNQPQHF,TGTGCCAGCAGTTACGGCGTCTGGGACGGAAGGAGCTATAGCAATCAGCCCCAGCATTTT
NA,TRBJ1-1,TRBD1,TRBV30,CAWSIDRGTEAFF,TGTGCCTGGAGTATCGACAGGGGGACTGAAGCTTTCTTT
NA,TRBJ2-7,TRBD1,TRBV6-5,CASSAQGAGNEQYF,TGTGCCAGCAGTGCACAGGGGGCTGGGAACGAGCAGTACTTC
NA,TRBJ2-3,NA,TRBV6-2/TRBV6-3,CASSAYRVSTDTQYF,TGTGCCAGCAGCGCTTACAGGGTCAGCACAGATACGCAGTATTTT
few,TRBJ2-1,TRBD2,TRBV5-1,CASSWGGDGAGEQFF,TGCGCCAGCAGCTGGGGGGGGGACGGGGCTGGGGAGCAGTTCTTC
many,TRBJ2-5,TRBD1,TRBV7-9,CASSLGTGTPTQYF,TGTGCCAGCAGCTTGGGGACAGGGACACCGACCCAGTACTTC
NA,TRBJ2-3,NA,TRBV6-1,CASSEPSTDTQYF,TGTGCCAGCAGTGAACCTAGCACAGATACGCAGTATTTT
few,TRBJ2-3,TRBD2,TRBV6-2/TRBV6-3,CASRHTSGRYTDTQYF,TGTGCCAGCAGGCATACTAGCGGGAGGTACACAGATACGCAGTATTTT
NA,TRBJ2-3,TRBD2,TRBV10-3,CAIRAGLAVDTQYF,TGTGCCATCAGGGCGGGACTAGCGGTAGATACGCAGTATTTT
NA,TRBJ2-1,TRBD2,TRBV28,CAGNTGQLAGNEQFF,TGTGCCGGGAATACAGGGCAGCTAGCGGGTAATGAGCAGTTCTTC
NA,TRBJ2-1,TRBD2,TRBV24-1,CATSDPYKGRGGYNEQFF,TGTGCCACCAGTGACCCTTACAAGGGGCGGGGGGGCTACAATGAGCAGTTCTTC
NA,TRBJ2-3,NA,TRBV29-1,CSVNTGTDTQYF,TGCAGCGTTAACACTGGCACAGATACGCAGTATTTT
many,TRBJ1-5,NA,TRBV7-8,CASSLGAGLFGNQPQHF,TGTGCCAGCAGCTTAGGGGCAGGCCTTTTTGGGAATCAGCCCCAGCATTTT
NA,TRBJ1-6,TRBD1,TRBV20-1,CSATLDRGSSPLHF,TGCAGTGCTACCCTGGACAGGGGAAGCTCACCCCTCCACTTT
few,TRBJ2-7,TRBD1,TRBV6-5,CASSKRQGTYYEQYF,TGTGCCAGCAGTAAACGACAGGGTACTTACTACGAGCAGTACTTC
NA,TRBJ2-7,NA,TRBV6-1,CASSEVGGIEQYF,TGTGCCAGCAGTGAAGTAGGGGGAATCGAGCAGTACTTC
NA,TRBJ2-1,NA,TRBV4-1,CASSQVQSSTRSYNEQFF,TGCGCCAGCAGCCAAGTACAATCGAGCACACGCTCCTACAATGAGCAGTTCTTC
few,TRBJ2-1,NA,TRBV9,CASSVEGIFSEQFF,TGTGCCAGCAGCGTAGAAGGAATCTTTAGTGAGCAGTTCTTC
few,TRBJ2-1,NA,TRBV10-3,CAISESAGNEQFF,TGTGCCATCAGTGAGTCAGCAGGCAATGAGCAGTTCTTC
NA,TRBJ2-3,NA,TRBV30,CACAGTVSTDTQYF,TGTGCCTGCGCCGGGACGGTAAGCACAGATACGCAGTATTTT
many,TRBJ1-1,NA,TRBV28,CASSPGSSPGAFF,TGTGCCAGCAGTCCGGGGTCCTCCCCCGGAGCTTTCTTT
NA,TRBJ2-4,TRBD2,TRBV12-3/TRBV12-4,CASQRGSGNIQYF,TGTGCCAGCCAGCGGGGGTCAGGAAACATTCAGTACTTC
NA,TRBJ1-5,NA,TRBV19,CASTRVGDNQPQHF,TGTGCCAGTACCAGGGTAGGTGACAATCAGCCCCAGCATTTT
NA,TRBJ2-1,NA,TRBV7-3,CASSLRSGELEQFF,TGTGCCAGCAGCTTAAGATCGGGGGAACTTGAGCAGTTCTTC
NA,TRBJ1-3,NA,TRBV4-3,CASSQEAGQSSGNTIYF,TGCGCCAGCAGCCAAGAAGCAGGACAGTCCTCTGGAAACACCATATATTTT
few,TRBJ1-3,NA,TRBV12-3/TRBV12-4,CASSSLGEGNTIYF,TGTGCCAGCAGTAGCCTTGGTGAAGGAAACACCATATATTTT
NA,TRBJ2-3,NA,TRBV7-2,CASSLGAAGSGTDTQYF,TGTGCCAGCAGCTTAGGGGCGGCGGGAAGTGGCACAGATACGCAGTATTTT
NA,TRBJ2-7,TRBD2,TRBV5-4,CASSISGTIYEQYF,TGTGCCAGCAGCATCTCCGGGACTATCTACGAGCAGTACTTC
many,TRBJ2-7,TRBD1,TRBV7-2,CASSLWGTGSDEQYF,TGTGCCAGCAGCTTATGGGGGACAGGGTCCGACGAGCAGTACTTC
few,TRBJ2-5,NA,TRBV30,CAWSGTAFGAQYF,TGTGCCTGGAGCGGTACAGCATTCGGGGCCCAGTACTTC
few,TRBJ2-1,NA,TRBV6-2/TRBV6-3,CASKSSYNEQFF,TGTGCCAGCAAGAGCTCCTACAATGAGCAGTTCTTC
few,TRBJ2-1,TRBD1,TRBV4-1,CASSQDPQGAGNEQFF,TGCGCCAGCAGCCAAGATCCACAGGGGGCGGGGAATGAGCAGTTCTTC
NA,TRBJ2-4,TRBD2,TRBV6-2/TRBV6-3,CASRRLAGAKNIQYF,TGTGCCAGCAGGAGACTAGCGGGAGCCAAAAACATTCAGTACTTC
NA,TRBJ2-7,NA,TRBV24-1,CATSDSGTPSYEQYF,TGTGCCACCAGTGATTCCGGGACCCCTTCCTACGAGCAGTACTTC
NA,TRBJ2-7,TRBD2,TRBV10-3,CAIQTSGGYEQYF,TGTGCCATCCAGACTAGCGGGGGCTACGAGCAGTACTTC
NA,TRBJ2-3,TRBD2,TRBV19,CASTMLAAGTDTQYF,TGTGCCAGTACTATGCTAGCGGCTGGCACAGATACGCAGTATTTT
NA,TRBJ2-3,NA,TRBV24-1,CATSDPRVFRDTQYF,TGTGCCACCAGTGATCCCAGGGTTTTTAGAGATACGCAGTATTTT
many,TRBJ2-1,NA,TRBV12-3/TRBV12-4,CASSLGGAGQFF,TGTGCCAGCAGTTTAGGGGGAGCAGGGCAGTTCTTC
NA,TRBJ2-6,NA,TRBV7-2,CASSLGLLSGANVLTF,TGTGCCAGCAGCTTGGGACTGCTCTCTGGGGCCAACGTCCTGACTTTC
many,TRBJ2-7,NA,TRBV7-6,CASSSRWSYEQYF,TGTGCCAGCAGCTCCCGTTGGTCCTACGAGCAGTACTTC
NA,TRBJ2-7,NA,TRBV5-5,CASSARGGFYEQYF,TGTGCCAGCAGCGCCCGAGGTGGGTTCTACGAGCAGTACTTC
few,TRBJ2-7,NA,TRBV28,CASSLNRGAFSYEQYF,TGTGCCAGCAGTTTAAATCGGGGGGCCTTCTCCTACGAGCAGTACTTC
NA,TRBJ1-1,TRBD1,TRBV30,CAWIGQGVGTEAFF,TGTGCCTGGATTGGACAGGGGGTCGGCACTGAAGCTTTCTTT
NA,TRBJ1-1,NA,TRBV5-1,CASSLGPGQNTEAFF,TGCGCCAGCAGCTTGGGTCCGGGCCAGAACACTGAAGCTTTCTTT
NA,TRBJ2-1,TRBD2,TRBV10-3,CATRTSGSYEQFF,TGTGCCACCCGGACTAGCGGGAGCTATGAGCAGTTCTTC
few,TRBJ1-1,NA,TRBV6-5,CASSYNVNTEAFF,TGTGCCAGCAGTTACAACGTGAACACTGAAGCTTTCTTT
many,TRBJ2-3,TRBD1,TRBV7-3,CASSFEGASTDTQYF,TGTGCCAGCAGCTTTGAGGGGGCTAGCACAGATACGCAGTATTTT